A selection of T cell receptor beta chains follows, all from one sample in a study of blood T cell repertoires in COVID-19. TCRdb's copy holds only in-frame clones and misses some; the assay was immunoSEQ multiplex PCR. Of about 480,000 clones listed, approximately 92% are singletons. The source material was peripheral blood. All receptors come from a man between 18 and 29 years old with COVID-19, enrolled during active disease. Each CDR3 is given with its conserved first and last residue. D genes are given only for firm matches. Clone size is shown for a subset of rows, as once, few, many or a class of expanded clone.

v_call: TRBV21-1
d_call: .
j_call: TRBJ1-6
cdr3_length: 18
clone_size: .
cdr3_nt: TGTGCCATAGCAGCAGGGACAGACACCCGTTCCTATAATTCACCCCTCCACTTT
cdr3_aa: CAIAAGTDTRSYNSPLHF

v_call: TRBV29-1
d_call: .
j_call: TRBJ1-4
cdr3_length: 13
clone_size: .
cdr3_nt: TGCAGCGTTCAGGGGACGGATAATGAAAAACTGTTTTTT
cdr3_aa: CSVQGTDNEKLFF

v_call: TRBV2
d_call: TRBD2
j_call: TRBJ2-3
cdr3_length: 16
clone_size: .
cdr3_nt: TGTGCCAGCAGTGAGGGACTAGCGGCTAGCACAGATACGCAGTATTTT
cdr3_aa: CASSEGLAASTDTQYF

v_call: TRBV11-2
d_call: TRBD1
j_call: TRBJ2-7
cdr3_length: 15
clone_size: .
cdr3_nt: TGTGCCAGCAGCTTATTGGGACAGGGGGTTGCGGAGCAGTACTTC
cdr3_aa: CASSLLGQGVAEQYF

v_call: TRBV3-1/TRBV3-2
d_call: TRBD1
j_call: TRBJ1-2
cdr3_length: 14
clone_size: .
cdr3_nt: TGTGCCAGCAGTGAACTGGGACAGTTCTATGGCTACACCTTC
cdr3_aa: CASSELGQFYGYTF

v_call: TRBV19
d_call: TRBD2
j_call: TRBJ2-4
cdr3_length: 15
clone_size: .
cdr3_nt: TGTGCCAGTAGTATCTTCGGCGGGGGTCTAAACATTCAGTACTTC
cdr3_aa: CASSIFGGGLNIQYF

v_call: TRBV10-3
d_call: TRBD1
j_call: TRBJ2-5
cdr3_length: 15
clone_size: .
cdr3_nt: TGTGCCATCAGTGAGTCCGAGGACAGGCCAGAGACCCAGTACTTC
cdr3_aa: CAISESEDRPETQYF

v_call: TRBV18
d_call: .
j_call: TRBJ2-1
cdr3_length: 14
clone_size: .
cdr3_nt: TGTGCCAGCTCACGCCGGGGGAACTACAATGAGCAGTTCTTC
cdr3_aa: CASSRRGNYNEQFF

v_call: TRBV24-1
d_call: TRBD1
j_call: TRBJ2-2
cdr3_length: 16
clone_size: .
cdr3_nt: TGTGCCACCAGTGAATCCGGGACAGGACACACCGGGGAGCTGTTTTTT
cdr3_aa: CATSESGTGHTGELFF

v_call: TRBV12-3/TRBV12-4
d_call: .
j_call: TRBJ2-2
cdr3_length: 13
clone_size: once
cdr3_nt: TGTGCCAGCAGTTTTGTTAATGCCGGGGAGCTGTTTTTT
cdr3_aa: CASSFVNAGELFF

v_call: TRBV5-6
d_call: TRBD2
j_call: TRBJ2-7
cdr3_length: 16
clone_size: few
cdr3_nt: TGTGCCAGCAGCTTGGCCCTAGCGGGCCCTTCCTACGAGCAGTACTTC
cdr3_aa: CASSLALAGPSYEQYF

v_call: TRBV24-1
d_call: TRBD1
j_call: TRBJ1-1
cdr3_length: 10
clone_size: .
cdr3_nt: TGTGCCACTCCGGGACAGTCGGCTTTCTTT
cdr3_aa: CATPGQSAFF

v_call: TRBV10-2
d_call: TRBD2
j_call: TRBJ2-5
cdr3_length: 15
clone_size: .
cdr3_nt: TGCGCCAGCGCCCCGACTAGCGGGAGGGGGGAGACCCAGTACTTC
cdr3_aa: CASAPTSGRGETQYF